A single sample is the source of the 29 T cell receptor beta chains below, sequenced in a study of CD8 T cells in Susac syndrome (dated by TCRdb to the late 2010s). Receptor libraries were prepared by the immunoSEQ multiplex PCR assay. RNA was extracted using the RNeasy kit, and about 0.5 to 1 ug of the RNA was reverse transcribed with random hexamers. Clones were called with MiXCR by TCRdb after fastp trimmed the public reads at Q25, and only in-frame beta chains were retained. Rows are combined by CDR3 protein, so each entry shows the most common genes and DNA. The sample table contains about 120,000 distinct CDR3 sequences; only one count was recorded for around 93% of them. The ten largest clones add up to approximately 0.12% of the sample. Sequenced: CD8+ T cells from PBMCs. The receptors shown here come from a human donor in good health.

This clonotype was detected only once. V and J are TRBV25-1 and TRBJ1-1; 10 bases fit TRBD1. This CDR3 spans 13 amino acids. V was pared by 6 bases and J by 4 bases, with 2 bases of the junction left unmatched. Germline V CDR1 and CDR2: MGHDK, SYGVNS. The chain's CDR3 is CASRDRGVTEAFF. The CDR3 region has the DNA TGTGCCAGCAGGGACAGGGGGGTCACTGAAGCTTTCTTT. Together with reference TRBV25-1 and TRBJ1-1, the CDR3 gives the full variable domain: EADIYQTPRYLVIGTGKKITLECSQTMGHDKMYWYQQDPGMELHLIHYSYGVNSTEKGDLSSESTVSRIRTEHFPLTLESARPSHTSQYLCASRDRGVTEAFFGQGTRLTVV.

The genes are TRBV7-9 and TRBJ1-2; D remains unclear. The V gene lost 0 bases and the J gene lost 4 bases, with 9 bases spanning the gap. CDR3 length: 14 residues. Germline assignment: CDR1 SEHNR and CDR2 FQNEAQ (reference sequence). For the CDR3, the DNA is TGTGCCAGCAGCTTAGCGTCAGGCGTCTATGGCTACACCTTC. Amino acid sequence: CASSLASGVYGYTF.

The rearrangement uses TRBV20-1 and TRBJ1-5; possibly TRBD1 for D (6 bases). The CDR3 spans 15 residues. Trimming pared 3 bases from V and 1 base from J, leaving 13 bases between. Germline loops: CDR1 DFQATT, CDR2 SNEGSKA (reference sequence). CDR3 loop: CSASLVTGSNQPQHF. CDR3 nucleotides: TGCAGTGCTAGCCTGGTAACAGGGAGCAATCAGCCCCAGCATTTT.

V is TRBV19 and J is TRBJ1-1; maybe TRBD1 (5 bases). Per the germline V gene, CDR1 is LNHDA and CDR2 is SQIVND (reference sequence). V was pared by 8 bases and J by 4 bases, with 23 bases between. The CDR3 is 16 residues long. DNA for the CDR3: TGTGCCAGTCAAGATGTTATACGGGGGGTCGGCACTGAAGCTTTCTTT. This gives the protein CASQDVIRGVGTEAFF.

This clonotype was seen once. V gene TRBV20-1 combines with J gene TRBJ2-7; 7 nucleotides align to TRBD2. The V and J ends lost 3 bases and 2 bases, in that order; junction bases with no gene match: 7. The CDR3 is 14 amino acids. Germline V gene sequence: CDR1 DFQATT, CDR2 SNEGSKA (reference sequence). The CDR3, as DNA: TGCAGTGCTAGTCCAGCGGGGACTACCTACGAGCAGTACTTC. Translating it yields CSASPAGTTYEQYF.

J is TRBJ2-1 and V is TRBV11-3, with D perhaps assigned TRBD1 or TRBD2 (5 bases each). The ends were cut back, 4 bases at V and 8 bases at J, with 12 bases in the middle. The CDR3 has 13 residues. The germline CDR1 and CDR2 sequences are SGHNT and YENEEA. DNA of the CDR3: TGTGCCAGCAGCTCCCCGGGGCTGCATGAGCAGTTCTTC. This encodes CASSSPGLHEQFF.

Remarks on this clonotype: One end of the junction is discordant with germline, which a read error may explain. V usage is TRBV10-3 and J usage is TRBJ1-1, with TRBD1 as a possible D gene (6 bases). Germline CDR1 reads ENHRY; CDR2 reads SYGVKD. This CDR3 is built from 14 residues. CDR3 protein: CAIGGHGDPTEAFF. The CDR3 nucleotides are TGTGCCATCGGGGGACATGGGGACCCCACTGAAGCTTTTTTT.

V gene TRBV29-1 combines with J gene TRBJ2-1; 9 positions agree with TRBD2. CDR3 length equals 10 residues. Trimming cost V 6 bases and J 10 bases; bases outside gene matches: 1. Germline V gives CDR1 SQVTM, CDR2 ANQGSEA. CDR3: CSVLAGEQFF. CDR3 DNA sequence: TGCAGCGTCCTAGCGGGGGAGCAGTTCTTC.

The chain uses TRBV3-1 and TRBJ2-5, with 8 bases aligning to TRBD1. Trimming took 0 bases from V and 1 from J; bases not matched to a gene: 7. In germline, CDR1 is LGHDT, CDR2 YNNKEL (reference sequence). This CDR3 is built from 17 residues. The CDR3 protein is CASSQEFRGRPQETQYF. In nucleotides, the CDR3 is TGTGCCAGCAGCCAAGAGTTCAGGGGGCGCCCCCAAGAGACCCAGTACTTC.

The chain recombines TRBV5-1 with TRBJ2-5; 12 bases are a match to TRBD2. Germline assignment: CDR1 SGHRS and CDR2 YFSETQ. CDR3 length: 18 amino acids. The ends lost 2 bases at V and 0 bases at J; junction bases unmatched: 8. The CDR3 region has the DNA TGCGCCAGCAGCTTCCCACTAGCGGGGGGCTATTACCAAGAGACCCAGTACTTC. Residues: CASSFPLAGGYYQETQYF.

The sample holds one count of this clonotype. The J gene is TRBJ2-5, the V gene TRBV5-6, with 7 bases aligning to TRBD2. V shed 1 base, J shed 0 bases, and the junction held 9 bases outside the gene matches. This CDR3 has 17 amino acids. Germline values: CDR1 SGHDT, CDR2 YYEEEE. This CDR3 reads CASSLFWDYRNQETQYF. The CDR3 DNA reads TGTGCCAGCAGCTTGTTCTGGGACTACCGAAACCAAGAGACCCAGTACTTC. Using reference TRBV5-6 and TRBJ2-5 for the parts outside the CDR3, the full variable domain is DAGVTQSPTHLIKTRGQQVTLRCSPKSGHDTVSWYQQALGQGPQFIFQYYEEEERQRGNFPDRFSGHQFPNYSSELNVNALLLGDSALYLCASSLFWDYRNQETQYFGPGTRLLVL.

V is TRBV2 and J is TRBJ2-7; a possible D gene is TRBD1 (6 bases). The V and J ends lost 6 bases and 6 bases respectively, with 27 bases between them. CDR1 is SNHLY, CDR2 FYNNEI, per germline. CDR3 length equals 17 residues. This CDR3 reads CASRRSGTPTKDGEQYF. The DNA for the CDR3 is TGTGCCAGCAGGAGATCAGGGACACCCACAAAAGACGGCGAGCAGTACTTC.

J is TRBJ1-5 and V is TRBV7-9, with D hard to call. Germline V CDR1 and CDR2: SEHNR, FQNEAQ (reference sequence). The ends were cut back, 0 bases at V and 0 bases at J, with 9 bases in the middle. This CDR3 contains 16 residues. CDR3 nucleotide sequence: TGTGCCAGCAGCTTAGCGGCGGGCAATAGCAATCAGCCCCAGCATTTT. This gives the protein CASSLAAGNSNQPQHF.

V usage is TRBV20-1 and J usage is TRBJ2-1, with unresolved D. Trimming shortened V by 3 bases and J by 2 bases, and 14 bases separated the two germline ends. Looked up from germline, CDR1 is DFQATT and CDR2 is SNEGSKA (reference sequence). CDR3 length equals 15 residues. The CDR3 reads CSASFEAATYNEQFF. The DNA of the CDR3 is TGCAGTGCTAGTTTTGAGGCGGCCACCTACAATGAGCAGTTCTTC.

J is TRBJ2-1 and V is TRBV2; 9 bases match TRBD2. CDR3 length equals 13 residues. Trimming took 5 bases from V and 7 from J; bases not matched to a gene: 3. CDR1 is SNHLY and CDR2 is FYNNEI in the germline V gene. As DNA, the CDR3 is TGTGCCAGCAGTCTTCTAGCGGGAAATGAGCAGTTCTTC. Residues: CASSLLAGNEQFF.

The J gene is TRBJ1-2, the V gene TRBV4-3, with 10 bases aligning to TRBD1. Germline loops: CDR1 LGHNA, CDR2 YSLEER. Trimming removed 7 bases from V and 1 base from J; junction bases left unmatched: 9. This CDR3 is 16 amino acids long. The CDR3 protein is CASTPGTGANNYGYTF. The CDR3 nucleotides read TGCGCCAGCACGCCCGGGACAGGGGCAAATAACTATGGCTACACCTTC.

This chain joins TRBV5-1 and TRBJ2-5; TRBD1 aligns across 8 bases. V was pared by 6 bases and J by 3 bases, with 7 bases of the junction left unmatched. This CDR3 spans 14 amino acids. CDR1 SGHRS and CDR2 YFSETQ come from the germline V gene. The chain's CDR3 is CASTSGTGEETQYF. DNA for the CDR3: TGCGCCAGCACCTCCGGGACAGGAGAAGAGACCCAGTACTTC.

This chain joins TRBV7-3 and TRBJ2-7, with D possibly matching TRBD2 (6 bases). The CDR3 spans 16 residues. Trimming took off 5 bases at V and 0 bases at J, with 17 bases between the two ends. In germline, CDR1 is SGHTA, CDR2 FQGTGA. The CDR3 spells CASSPGGTHSSYEQYF. The CDR3 DNA is TGTGCCAGCAGCCCAGGCGGGACGCACAGCTCCTACGAGCAGTACTTC.

The gene calls are TRBV14 and TRBJ2-1; a weak D match, TRBD2 (5 bases). V gave up 3 bases and J gave up 4 bases, with 13 bases separating them. The CDR3 spans 15 residues. Germline values: CDR1 SGHDN, CDR2 FVKESK. The CDR3 bases are TGTGCCAGCAGCCAGAGCGGTACACTATACAATGAGCAGTTCTTC. Encoded protein: CASSQSGTLYNEQFF.

This chain connects TRBV29-1 to TRBJ2-3; D is possibly TRBD2 (5 bases). In germline, CDR1 is SQVTM, CDR2 ANQGSEA. Between the trimmed V and J ends, which lost 7 bases and 2 bases, there was a span of 7 bases. The CDR3 consists of 11 residues. The CDR3 coding sequence is TGCAGCGGCCGGGACACAGATACGCAGTATTTT. It yields the protein CSGRDTDTQYF.

This clonotype was seen once. The chain links TRBV25-1 to TRBJ1-5, with no clear D. V was trimmed by 3 bases and J by 6 bases, leaving 15 bases between them. This CDR3 contains 15 residues. The germline V gene has CDR1 MGHDK and CDR2 SYGVNS. The CDR3 nucleotides are TGTGCCAGCAGTGAGGGGTCGGTTCTCAGTCAGCCCCAGCATTTT. Translation gives CASSEGSVLSQPQHF.

The gene calls are TRBV28 and TRBJ1-1; D gene ambiguous. The CDR3 runs to 12 residues. The germline V gene has CDR1 MDHEN and CDR2 SYDVKM. V was pared by 5 bases and J by 4 bases, with 8 bases between. The DNA of the CDR3 is TGTGCCAGCAGTACGACGGTCACTGAAGCTTTCTTT. This encodes CASSTTVTEAFF.

The genes are TRBV6-5 and TRBJ1-1, with D possibly matching TRBD1 (6 bases). Per the germline V gene, CDR1 is MNHEY and CDR2 is SVGAGI. There are 16 residues in the CDR3. V gave up 0 bases and J gave up 2 bases, with 13 bases separating them. Here the CDR3 reads CASSYSIRTANTEAFF. In nucleotides, the CDR3 is TGTGCCAGCAGTTACTCGATAAGGACAGCCAACACTGAAGCTTTCTTT.

This clonotype occurred a few times. The V and J genes are TRBV18 and TRBJ2-5; D might be TRBD2 (6 bases). The CDR3 is made up of 13 amino acids. Looked up from germline, CDR1 is KGHSH and CDR2 is LQKENI. Trimming left V 2 bases short and J 4 bases short, with 8 bases between. The CDR3 sequence is CASSPGAGETQYF. The CDR3 DNA reads TGTGCCAGCTCACCAGGAGCGGGAGAGACCCAGTACTTC.

The V and J genes are TRBV2 and TRBJ2-2, with 14 bases identical to TRBD2. CDR1 is SNHLY and CDR2 is FYNNEI in the germline V gene. The CDR3 runs to 16 residues. CDR3 coding DNA: TGTGTATCCGGGACTAGCGGGAGTTTAAACACCGGGGAGCTGTTTTTT. It translates to CVSGTSGSLNTGELFF.

This sequence joins TRBV19 and TRBJ2-1; perhaps TRBD1 as D (6 bases). The CDR3 spans 14 residues. V was cut by 6 bases and J by 7 bases, with 16 bases left in between. The germline CDR1 and CDR2 sequences are LNHDA and SQIVND (reference sequence). CDR3 region: CASSRSGTGNEQFF. CDR3 sequence (DNA): TGTGCCAGTAGCCGATCCGGCACAGGGAATGAGCAGTTCTTC. Together with reference TRBV19 and TRBJ2-1, the CDR3 gives the full variable domain: DGGITQSPKYLFRKEGQNVTLSCEQNLNHDAMYWYRQDPGQGLRLIYYSQIVNDFQKGDIAEGYSVSREKKESFPLTVTSAQKNPTAFYLCASSRSGTGNEQFFGPGTRLTVL.

The CDR3 loop is CATSREGAQETQYF. The CDR3, as DNA: TGTGCCACCAGCAGAGAAGGGGCCCAAGAGACCCAGTACTTC. The V call is TRBV15, the J call TRBJ2-5; possibly TRBD1 for D (5 bases). This CDR3 region has 14 residues. The germline V gene has CDR1 LNHNV and CDR2 YYDKDF (reference sequence). V lost 0 bases, J lost 1 base, and 6 bases lay in between.

The CDR3, as DNA: TGCGCCAGCAGCGCGGGAGTAGACGAGCAGTACTTC. This translates into CASSAGVDEQYF. This chain connects TRBV5-1 to TRBJ2-7; 7 bases agree with TRBD2. CDR1 is SGHRS and CDR2 is YFSETQ in the germline V gene. CDR3 length: 12 amino acids. The junction had 3 bases not matched to a gene; V was cut back by 4 bases and J by 5 bases.

V and J are TRBV6-1 and TRBJ1-5; D is ambiguous. CDR1 is MNHNS, CDR2 SASEGT, per germline. This CDR3 comprises 17 residues. The V end lost 5 bases, the J end lost 5 bases, and 22 bases lay between the germline ends. The CDR3, as DNA: TGTGCCAGCAGTCATATAATTGACGACGGGCTGGATCAGCCCCAGCATTTT. Translation gives CASSHIIDDGLDQPQHF.